This T cell receptor (beta chain) was identified in a study of PD-L1 blockade in urothelial cancer. At the level of the study: Bladder-origin urothelial cancer in males described most of the roughly 30 patients.

The germline V gene has CDR1 SGHTA and CDR2 FQGNSA. The V gene end was trimmed by 3 bases and the J gene end by 3 bases; junction bases not matched to a gene: 2. The length of the CDR3 is 13 residues. The assay was immunoSEQ multiplex PCR, and TCRdb's table has in-frame clones only and misses some. The table records 30,000 to 40,000 clones, about four fifths of them present only once. The sequences come from PBMCs, collected around atezolizumab (anti-PD-L1) treatment. This TCR was sampled from a man aged 55-75 years with urothelial cancer. The rearrangement joins TRBV7-2 to TRBJ2-7; 7 nucleotides match TRBD1. In DNA form, the CDR3 reads TGTGCCAGCAGCTTCGACAGGGACTACGAGCAGTACTTC. Translating gives CASSFDRDYEQYF.